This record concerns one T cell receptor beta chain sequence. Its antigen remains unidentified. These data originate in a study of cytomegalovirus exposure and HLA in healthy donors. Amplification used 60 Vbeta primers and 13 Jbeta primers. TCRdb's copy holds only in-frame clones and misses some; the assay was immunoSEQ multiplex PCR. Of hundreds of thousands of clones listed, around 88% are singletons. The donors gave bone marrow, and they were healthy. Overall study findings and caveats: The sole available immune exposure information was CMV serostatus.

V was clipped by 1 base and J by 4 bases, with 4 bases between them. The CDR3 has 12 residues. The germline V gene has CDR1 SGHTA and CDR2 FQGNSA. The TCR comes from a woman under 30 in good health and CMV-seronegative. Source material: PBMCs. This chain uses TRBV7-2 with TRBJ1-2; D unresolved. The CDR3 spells CASSLGLYGYTF. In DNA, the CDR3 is TGTGCCAGCAGCTTAGGACTCTATGGCTACACCTTC.